Sequencing of this T cell receptor (beta chain) was carried out in a study of Graves' ophthalmopathy and Graves' hyperthyroidism (dated by TCRdb to the late 2010s). For context, the study as a whole: Peripheral blood was collected at initial diagnosis, before any treatment. The study used TCR beta repertoire signatures to distinguish Graves' ophthalmopathy from Graves' hyperthyroidism and to predict progression to ophthalmopathy. To explore V-J signatures that distinguish ophthalmopathy from hyperthyroidism, a discovery set of roughly 98 patients was enrolled, made up of 43 with ophthalmopathy and fewer than 60 with stable hyperthyroidism. In more than five hyperthyroidism patients, T-cell repertoires of thyroid tissue and blood were compared. Following sample collection, hyperthyroidism patients were given methimazole at a starting dose of 30 mg daily, and ophthalmopathy patients were given high-dose intravenous methylprednisolone. The independent validation cohort included 18 to 20 hyperthyroidism patients plus 17 patients who later progressed from hyperthyroidism to ophthalmopathy. In total, 135 blood samples were TCR-sequenced: some 40 ophthalmopathy, approximately 75 hyperthyroidism and about 17 hyperthyroidism-to-ophthalmopathy patients. Points the paper makes about the study in general: Most of the expanded thyroid clonotypes with a frequency above 0.001 were also detected in blood, and it was suggested that the thyroid immune response may be reflected by blood repertoires. In validation, the model predicted ophthalmopathy progression with about 64% sensitivity and around 72% specificity; roughly 12 predicted patients were CT-confirmed with GO in a median of about 6.2 months. No statistical method was used to predetermine the sample size, and group allocation was not hidden from the investigators. The 13-signature model separated ophthalmopathy from stable hyperthyroidism with around 90% sensitivity and about 81% specificity in cross-validation, and 80%/75% in the test set.

This clonotype was observed at least ten times. The clone's antigen remains unknown. Qualities for individual bases were not recorded, and no much larger clone is one base off. For repertoire sequencing, the TCR beta CDR3 regions were amplified from RNA transcripts. The first round was an RT-PCR using HTBI primers with the Qiagen OneStep RT-PCR kit, and this first round was followed by a second-round multiplex PCR, then size selection and purification. Libraries were sequenced on an Illumina HiSeq2000 using paired-end 100 bp reads. For the original study's pipeline: Reads were processed with SOAPnuke, discarding reads with adapters, uncalled bases, mean Phred below 15, or no exact constant-primer or identifier match. High-quality paired reads were merged with COPE v1.2.5. Unique nucleotide sequences were defined as clonotypes and aligned to IMGT TRB V, D and J references using MiTCR v1.1. The analysis was limited to V-J combinations with a frequency above 0.0001, which together covered over 98% of repertoires. For each V-J combination, a TCR clonal expansion and chaos score was defined as F50 clonal expansion divided by the chaos observed in the TCRdist matrix. Welch's t-statistics and random forest were used to reduce the features to about a dozen V-J combinations, which were then used as input to a naive Bayes classifier. Thyroid-blood repertoire similarity was quantified with the Morisita-Horn index. The raw public data were reprocessed by TCRdb itself: fastp quality trimming at Q25, MiXCR clonotype calling, in-frame beta chains only. Under each unique CDR3 protein, matching rows form one entry showing the most common genes and DNA. These V and J calls originate from TCRdb's pipeline instead of the authors' own analysis. This sample is represented by roughly 350,000 distinct CDR3 sequences; approximately 17% of them were singletons. Roughly 2.3% of the sample belongs to the ten largest clones.

The V and J ends are trimmed by 6 bases and 5 bases, leaving 19 bases between them. CDR1 SGHVS and CDR2 FQNEAQ are derived from the germline V gene. The CDR3 sequence holds 16 residues, the cysteine and phenylalanine included. Left in the record is the CDR3 DNA by itself, 48 bases read in frame from the first base. Hyperthyroidism was considered stable if no progression to ophthalmopathy occurred within 18 months of follow-up. Hyperthyroidism patients were newly diagnosed, were aged 18 to 65 years, and had a disease duration under 2 months. Anyone with other autoimmune diseases, uncontrolled infections, pregnancy or lactation was excluded from the study. Diagnosis was based on clinical symptoms, serum thyroxine, TRAb, thyroid ultrasound and orbital computed tomography. Using Ficoll-Paque density gradient centrifugation, PBMCs were isolated from less than 11 ml of fresh peripheral blood. Trizol reagent was used to extract the total RNA, and its quality was then checked on an Agilent 2100 Bioanalyzer.

The source is an adult woman with stable Graves' hyperthyroidism. Sequencing was performed on peripheral blood. The chain is encoded by TRBV7-8 joined to TRBJ2-2; perhaps TRBD2 is the D gene, with 6 bases matching. CDR3 loop: CASRRGSGVETGELFF. In nucleotide form, the sequence is TGTGCCAGCAGGCGAGGGTCGGGAGTGGAGACCGGGGAGCTGTTTTTT.